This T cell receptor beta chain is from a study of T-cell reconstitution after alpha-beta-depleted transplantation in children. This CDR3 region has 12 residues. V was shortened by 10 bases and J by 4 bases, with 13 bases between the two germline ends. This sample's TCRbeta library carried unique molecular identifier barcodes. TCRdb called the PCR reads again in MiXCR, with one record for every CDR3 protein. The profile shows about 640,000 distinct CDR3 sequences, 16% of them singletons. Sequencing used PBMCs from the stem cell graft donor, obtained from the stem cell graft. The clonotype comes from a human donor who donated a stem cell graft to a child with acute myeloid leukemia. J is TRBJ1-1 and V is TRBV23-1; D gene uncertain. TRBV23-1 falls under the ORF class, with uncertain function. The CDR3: CAIKTPVTEAFF. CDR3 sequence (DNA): TGCGCCATCAAAACGCCCGTCACTGAAGCTTTCTTT.